These T cell receptor beta chains were read from a single sample in a study of OX40 agonist ivuxolimab in advanced cancers. Repertoires were generated with immunoSEQ multiplex PCR, while TCRdb's copy carries only in-frame clones and drops some. In the table there are about 70,000 clones, 89% of which are singletons. The sample was CD4+ or CD8+ T cells sorted from blood, taken in a trial of the OX40 agonist ivuxolimab. The receptors derive from an adult with an advanced solid tumor such as melanoma, head and neck, liver or kidney cancer. The CDR3 runs from the conserved cysteine through the conserved F or W. The D gene is left open where the match is weak. The size entry is marked missing in some rows and otherwise reads once, few, many or a size class.

NA | TRBJ2-5 | TRBV5-1 | once | TGCGCCAGCAGCTTGGTGGCCGCACAAGAGACCCAGTACTTC | CASSLVAAQETQYF
TRBD1 | TRBJ2-7 | TRBV6-6 | NA | TGTGCCAGCAGTTACGAGGGGGCGAGCCCCGACTTC | CASSYEGASPDF
NA | TRBJ1-5 | TRBV19 | NA | TGTGCCAGTAGTATAGGGATTATACAGCCCCAGCATTTT | CASSIGIIQPQHF
NA | TRBJ2-5 | TRBV4-1 | NA | TGCGCCAGCAGCCAAGAGTATCCTGGGACGGGGGCGGAGACCCAGTACTTC | CASSQEYPGTGAETQYF
NA | TRBJ1-4 | TRBV28 | NA | TGTGCCAGCAGTTTAGGGCTCCCAGCCCGAGGGGTAAAACTGTTTTTT | CASSLGLPARGVKLFF
TRBD1 | TRBJ2-7 | TRBV6-5 | NA | TGTGCCAGCAGCTTGGGACAGGAACCCTACGAGCAGTACTTC | CASSLGQEPYEQYF
NA | TRBJ1-3 | TRBV21-1 | once | TGTGCCAGCACCAAGGGGGGTCGCCCGTGCTCTGGAAACACCATATATTTT | CASTKGGRPCSGNTIYF
NA | TRBJ1-2 | TRBV6-5 | NA | TGTGCCAGCAGAGGGGGTTATGGCTACACCTTC | CASRGGYGYTF
NA | TRBJ2-3 | TRBV4-2 | NA | TGTGCCAGCAGCCAAGCCGCGAAGCCCGCTAGCACAGATACGCAGTATTTT | CASSQAAKPASTDTQYF
NA | TRBJ1-3 | TRBV6-1 | once | TGTGCCACTATCACACTCTCTGGAAACACCATATATTTT | CATITLSGNTIYF
TRBD2 | TRBJ2-1 | TRBV11-2 | few | TGTGCCAGCAGCTCGCTCGGGACTAGCGGGGGGGGGCATGAGCAGTTCTTC | CASSSLGTSGGGHEQFF
NA | TRBJ2-7 | TRBV5-6 | NA | TGTGCCAGCAGCTCAAGCTCCTACGAGCAGTACTTC | CASSSSSYEQYF
TRBD1 | TRBJ1-5 | TRBV5-5 | NA | TGTGCCAGCAGCCCAACAGACGGACAGGGCTTTAGCAATCAGCCCCAGCATTTT | CASSPTDGQGFSNQPQHF
TRBD1 | TRBJ2-1 | TRBV4-2 | NA | TGTGCCAGCAGCCCCCGGACAGGGTATTCCTACAATGAGCAGTTCTTC | CASSPRTGYSYNEQFF
TRBD2 | TRBJ2-7 | TRBV11-2 | NA | TGTGCCAGCAGCCGCGGGGGGACCCTCTCCTACGAGCAGTACTTC | CASSRGGTLSYEQYF
NA | TRBJ1-3 | TRBV4-2 | NA | TGTGCCAGCAGCCAAGACCAGTCTGGAAACACCATATATTTT | CASSQDQSGNTIYF
TRBD1 | TRBJ2-3 | TRBV30 | NA | TGTGCCTGGAGTAAGGGGGACAGGGGCCGAGATACGCAGTATTTT | CAWSKGDRGRDTQYF
NA | TRBJ2-1 | TRBV10-1 | NA | TGCGCCAGCAGTGAGGCCACGGGGAGCTCCTACAATGAGCAGTTCTTC | CASSEATGSSYNEQFF
NA | TRBJ1-2 | TRBV27 | NA | TGTGCCAGCAGTAGGGGGGTTGGGTATGGCTACACCTTC | CASSRGVGYGYTF
NA | TRBJ1-4 | TRBV5-1 | NA | TGCGCCAGCAGAAGATATACCGCCAGAGGGGGGGAAAAACTGTTTTTT | CASRRYTARGGEKLFF
NA | TRBJ2-2 | TRBV11-2 | NA | TGTGCCAGCCGACTCAGTGGCCCGAACACCGGGGAGCTGTTTTTT | CASRLSGPNTGELFF
NA | TRBJ2-1 | TRBV12-5 | NA | TGTGCTAGTGGTTTGGGAACAGGGGGAGGGTACAATGAGCAGTTCTTC | CASGLGTGGGYNEQFF
NA | TRBJ1-3 | TRBV5-1 | NA | TGCGCCAGCAGCTTGGGCCAGAACTCTGGAAACACCATATATTTT | CASSLGQNSGNTIYF
TRBD1 | TRBJ1-1 | TRBV6-5 | NA | TGTGCCAGCAGTTACTCTGGGACAGGGAGAACTGAAGCTTTCTTT | CASSYSGTGRTEAFF
NA | TRBJ2-7 | TRBV6-6 | NA | TGTGCCAGCAGTCCACAGGGAGTCGTGAACGAGCAGTACTTC | CASSPQGVVNEQYF
NA | TRBJ1-2 | TRBV10-3 | NA | TGTGCCATCACCGAAGGGGGGTATGGCTACACCTTC | CAITEGGYGYTF
NA | TRBJ2-7 | TRBV9 | NA | TGTGCCAGCAGCGTGGGACTCTCCCTCGAGTACGAGCAGTACTTC | CASSVGLSLEYEQYF
NA | TRBJ2-5 | TRBV2 | NA | TGTGCCAGCAGTCTGGACAGCATGCAAGAGACCCAGTACTTC | CASSLDSMQETQYF
NA | TRBJ1-4 | TRBV9 | NA | TGTGCCAGCAGCGCCCCATTGTACGGTCAAACTAATGAAAAACTGTTTTTT | CASSAPLYGQTNEKLFF
NA | TRBJ1-6 | TRBV6-5 | NA | TGTGCCAGCAGTTCCAGGACCAGCTCCTATAATTCACCCCTCCACTTT | CASSSRTSSYNSPLHF
TRBD2 | TRBJ2-7 | TRBV4-2 | NA | TGTGCCAGCAGCCGAGGGGGACTAGATGCGGAGGAGCAGTACTTC | CASSRGGLDAEEQYF
TRBD2 | TRBJ2-3 | TRBV7-2 | NA | TGTGCCAGCAGCCGAAGTCGGGAGCGGGGGAGGACAGATACGCAGTATTTT | CASSRSRERGRTDTQYF
NA | TRBJ2-5 | TRBV21-1 | NA | TGTGCCAGCAGCAAATTACTAGCGGGGGGGGAGCAAGAGACCCAGTACTTC | CASSKLLAGGEQETQYF
NA | TRBJ1-5 | TRBV4-1 | NA | TGCGCCAGCAGCCAAGATAGTGGGGAGAGGATAGGTTTTCGGAAGCCCCAGCATTTT | CASSQDSGERIGFRKPQHF
NA | TRBJ2-7 | TRBV19 | once | TGTGCCAGTAGTATTACCGCTGGGGAGCAGTACTTC | CASSITAGEQYF
NA | TRBJ1-2 | TRBV25-1 | NA | TGTGCCAGCAGTTTCCCCGGGGGAGGGGGCTACACCTTC | CASSFPGGGGYTF
NA | TRBJ1-4 | TRBV6-5 | NA | TGTGCCAGCAGTTACTCAGGAACAACTAATGAAAAACTGTTTTTT | CASSYSGTTNEKLFF
NA | TRBJ1-6 | TRBV7-9 | NA | TGTGCCAGCAGCTTAGCTTCGGGCAGGGGCGGGACACCCCTCCACTTT | CASSLASGRGGTPLHF
TRBD2 | TRBJ2-5 | TRBV5-1 | NA | TGCGCCAGCAGCTTGGGGCAGCGGGGGCCGACTAGGCAAGAGACCCAGTACTTC | CASSLGQRGPTRQETQYF
NA | TRBJ1-2 | TRBV30 | NA | TGTGCCTGGAGTAGGGAGGGGATGAATGGCTACACCTTC | CAWSREGMNGYTF
TRBD1 | TRBJ2-7 | TRBV7-9 | few | TGTGCCAGCAGCTTAGAATCCGTTAAAACAGGGGCCGAGCAGTACTTC | CASSLESVKTGAEQYF